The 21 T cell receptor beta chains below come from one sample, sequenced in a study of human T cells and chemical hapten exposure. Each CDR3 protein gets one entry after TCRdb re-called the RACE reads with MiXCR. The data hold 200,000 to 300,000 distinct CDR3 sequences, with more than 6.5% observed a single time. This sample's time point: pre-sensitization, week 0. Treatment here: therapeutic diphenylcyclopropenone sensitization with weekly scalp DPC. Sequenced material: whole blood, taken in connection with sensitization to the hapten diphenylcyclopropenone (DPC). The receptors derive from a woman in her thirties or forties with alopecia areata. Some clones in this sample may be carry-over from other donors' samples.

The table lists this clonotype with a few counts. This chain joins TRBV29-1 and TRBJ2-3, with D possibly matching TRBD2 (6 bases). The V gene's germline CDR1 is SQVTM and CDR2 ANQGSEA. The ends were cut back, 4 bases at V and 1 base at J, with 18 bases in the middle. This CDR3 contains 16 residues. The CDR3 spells CSVVGRQGGRTDTQYF. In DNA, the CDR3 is TGCAGCGTTGTGGGCCGGCAGGGAGGCCGCACAGATACGCAGTATTTT.

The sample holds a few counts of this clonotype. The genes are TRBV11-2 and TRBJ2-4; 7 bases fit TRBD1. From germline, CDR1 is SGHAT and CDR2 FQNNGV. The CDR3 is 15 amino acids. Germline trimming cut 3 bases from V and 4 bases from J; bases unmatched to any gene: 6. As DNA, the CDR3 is TGTGCCAGCAGCTTTGATCGACAGGGAAAAAACATTCAGTACTTC. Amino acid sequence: CASSFDRQGKNIQYF.

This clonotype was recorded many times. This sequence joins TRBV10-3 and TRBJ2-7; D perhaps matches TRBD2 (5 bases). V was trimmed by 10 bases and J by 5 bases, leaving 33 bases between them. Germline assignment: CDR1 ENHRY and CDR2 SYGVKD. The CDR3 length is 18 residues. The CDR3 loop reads CATTPVGGLNPGSHEQYF. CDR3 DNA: TGTGCCACCACCCCTGTGGGCGGGCTAAACCCGGGGTCGCACGAGCAGTACTTC.

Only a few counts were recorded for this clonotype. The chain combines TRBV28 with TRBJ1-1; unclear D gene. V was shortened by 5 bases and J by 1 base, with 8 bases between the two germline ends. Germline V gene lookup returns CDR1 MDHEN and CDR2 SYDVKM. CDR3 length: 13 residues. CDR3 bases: TGTGCCAGCAGTACCCTTCCGAACACTGAAGCTTTCTTT. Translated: CASSTLPNTEAFF.

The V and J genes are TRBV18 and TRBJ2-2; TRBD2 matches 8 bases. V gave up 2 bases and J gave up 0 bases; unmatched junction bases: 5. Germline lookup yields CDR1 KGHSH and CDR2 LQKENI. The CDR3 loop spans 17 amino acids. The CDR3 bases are TGTGCCAGCTCACCATCTACTAGCGGTTCGAACACCGGGGAGCTGTTTTTT. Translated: CASSPSTSGSNTGELFF.

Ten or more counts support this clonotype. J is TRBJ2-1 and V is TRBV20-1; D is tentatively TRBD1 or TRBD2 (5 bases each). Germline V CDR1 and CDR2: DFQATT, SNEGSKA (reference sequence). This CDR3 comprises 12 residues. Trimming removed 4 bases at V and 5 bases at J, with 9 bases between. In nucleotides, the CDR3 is TGCAGTGCTATGGGACCCCACAATGAGCAGTTCTTC. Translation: CSAMGPHNEQFF.

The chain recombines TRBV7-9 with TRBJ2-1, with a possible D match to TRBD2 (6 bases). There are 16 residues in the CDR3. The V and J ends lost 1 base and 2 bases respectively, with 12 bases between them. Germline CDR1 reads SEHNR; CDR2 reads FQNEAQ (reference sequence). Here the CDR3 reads CASSLVGAGPYNEQFF. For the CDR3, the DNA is TGTGCCAGCAGCTTAGTGGGCGCGGGGCCCTACAATGAGCAGTTCTTC.

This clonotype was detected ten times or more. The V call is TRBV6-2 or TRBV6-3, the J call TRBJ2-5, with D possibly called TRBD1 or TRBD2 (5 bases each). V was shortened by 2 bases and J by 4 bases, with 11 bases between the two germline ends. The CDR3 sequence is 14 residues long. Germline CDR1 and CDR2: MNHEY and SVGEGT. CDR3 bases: TGTGCCAGCAGTTACCGAGCGGACACAGAGACCCAGTACTTC. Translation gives CASSYRADTETQYF.

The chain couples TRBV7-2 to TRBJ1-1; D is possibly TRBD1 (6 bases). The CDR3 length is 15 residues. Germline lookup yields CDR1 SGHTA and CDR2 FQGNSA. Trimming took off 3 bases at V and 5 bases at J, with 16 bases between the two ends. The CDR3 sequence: CASSFSGDPGTEAFF. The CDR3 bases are TGTGCCAGCAGCTTCTCAGGGGATCCAGGTACTGAAGCTTTCTTT.

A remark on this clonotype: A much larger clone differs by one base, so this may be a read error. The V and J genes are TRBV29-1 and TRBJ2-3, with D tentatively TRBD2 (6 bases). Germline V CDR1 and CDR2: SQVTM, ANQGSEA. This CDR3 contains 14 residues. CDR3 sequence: CSVPGTPSSDTLYF. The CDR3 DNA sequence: TGCAGCGTTCCCGGGACTCCCTCCTCAGATACGCTGTATTTT.

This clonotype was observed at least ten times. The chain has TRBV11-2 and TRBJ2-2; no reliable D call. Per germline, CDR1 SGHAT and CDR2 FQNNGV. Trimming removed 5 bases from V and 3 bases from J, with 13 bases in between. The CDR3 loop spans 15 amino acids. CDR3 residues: CASSPTLTHTGELFF. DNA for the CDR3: TGTGCCAGCAGCCCTACGTTAACTCACACCGGGGAGCTGTTTTTT. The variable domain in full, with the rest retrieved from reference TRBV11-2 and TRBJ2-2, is EAGVAQSPRYKIIEKRQSVAFWCNPISGHATLYWYQQILGQGPKLLIQFQNNGVVDDSQLPKDRFSAERLKGVDSTLKIQPAKLEDSAVYLCASSPTLTHTGELFFGEGSRLTVL.

CDR3 in amino acids: CASSFGTSGTEQYF. In DNA, the CDR3 is TGTGCCAGCAGTTTTGGGACTAGCGGGACCGAGCAGTACTTC. The chain couples TRBV27 to TRBJ2-7; 13 bases are shared with TRBD2. The CDR3 spans 14 residues. The germline V gene has CDR1 MNHEY and CDR2 SMNVEV (reference sequence). Losses at the gene ends were 3 bases for V and 6 bases for J; bases not matched to a gene: 2.

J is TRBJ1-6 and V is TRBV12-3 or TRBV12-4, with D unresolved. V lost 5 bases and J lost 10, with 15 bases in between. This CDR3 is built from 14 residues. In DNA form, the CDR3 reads TGTGCCAGCAGTCCGACCCCGGGTCAGTCACCCCTCCACTTT. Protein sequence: CASSPTPGQSPLHF.

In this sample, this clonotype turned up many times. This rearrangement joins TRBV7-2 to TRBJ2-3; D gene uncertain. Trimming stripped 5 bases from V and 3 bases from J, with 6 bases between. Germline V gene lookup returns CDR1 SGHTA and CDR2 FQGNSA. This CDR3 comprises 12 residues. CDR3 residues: CASSRVTDTQYF. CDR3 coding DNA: TGTGCCAGCAGCCGTGTAACAGATACGCAGTATTTT. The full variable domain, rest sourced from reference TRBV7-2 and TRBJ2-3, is GAGVSQSPSNKVTEKGKDVELRCDPISGHTALYWYRQSLGQGLEFLIYFQGNSAPDKSGLPSDRFSAERTGGSVSTLTIQRTQQEDSAVYLCASSRVTDTQYFGPGTRLTVL.

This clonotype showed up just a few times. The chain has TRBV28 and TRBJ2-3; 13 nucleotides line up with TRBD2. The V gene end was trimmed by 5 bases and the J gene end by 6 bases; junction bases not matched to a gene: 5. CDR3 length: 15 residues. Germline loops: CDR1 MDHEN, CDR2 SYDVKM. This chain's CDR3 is CASSTSGRAGDTQYF. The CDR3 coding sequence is TGTGCCAGCAGTACTAGCGGGAGGGCCGGGGATACGCAGTATTTT.

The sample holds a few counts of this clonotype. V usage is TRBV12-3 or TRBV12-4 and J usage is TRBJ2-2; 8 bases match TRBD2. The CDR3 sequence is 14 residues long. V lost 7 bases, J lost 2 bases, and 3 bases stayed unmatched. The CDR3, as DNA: TGTGCCAGCACGGGAGGGAGAAACACCGGGGAGCTGTTTTTT. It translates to CASTGGRNTGELFF.

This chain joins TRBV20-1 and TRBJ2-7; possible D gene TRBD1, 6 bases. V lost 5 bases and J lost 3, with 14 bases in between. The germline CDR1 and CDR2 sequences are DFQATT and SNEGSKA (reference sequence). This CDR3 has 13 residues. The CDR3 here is CSAATDRDYEQYF. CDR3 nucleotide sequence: TGCAGTGCTGCGACGGACAGAGACTACGAGCAGTACTTC.

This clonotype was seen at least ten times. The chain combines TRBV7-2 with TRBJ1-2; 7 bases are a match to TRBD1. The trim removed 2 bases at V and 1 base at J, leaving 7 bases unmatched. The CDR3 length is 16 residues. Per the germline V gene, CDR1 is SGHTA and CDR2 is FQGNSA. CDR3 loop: CASSLIGTAFNYGYTF. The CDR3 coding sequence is TGTGCCAGCAGCTTAATAGGGACAGCTTTTAACTATGGCTACACCTTC.

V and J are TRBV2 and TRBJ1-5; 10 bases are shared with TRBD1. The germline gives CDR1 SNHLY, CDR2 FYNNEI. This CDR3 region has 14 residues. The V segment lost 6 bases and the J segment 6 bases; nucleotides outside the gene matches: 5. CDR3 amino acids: CASREDRGSQPQHF. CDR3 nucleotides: TGTGCCAGCAGGGAGGACAGGGGGAGTCAGCCCCAGCATTTT.

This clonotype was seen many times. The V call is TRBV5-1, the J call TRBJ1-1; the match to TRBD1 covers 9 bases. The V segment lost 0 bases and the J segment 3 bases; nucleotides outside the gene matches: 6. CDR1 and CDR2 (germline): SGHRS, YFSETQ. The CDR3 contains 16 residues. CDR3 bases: TGCGCCAGCAGCTTGGCCGGGGACAGGGTTTACACTGAAGCTTTCTTT. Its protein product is CASSLAGDRVYTEAFF. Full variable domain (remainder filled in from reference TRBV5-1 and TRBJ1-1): KAGVTQTPRYLIKTRGQQVTLSCSPISGHRSVSWYQQTPGQGLQFLFEYFSETQRNKGNFPGRFSGRQFSNSRSEMNVSTLELGDSALYLCASSLAGDRVYTEAFFGQGTRLTVV.

The CDR3 sequence is CASSQGGAIQETQYF. As DNA, the CDR3 is TGCGCCAGCAGCCAGGGGGGGGCGATCCAAGAGACCCAGTACTTC. The chain is built from TRBV4-1 and TRBJ2-5; D is possibly TRBD2 (7 bases). The length of the CDR3 is 15 residues. CDR1 is MGHRA and CDR2 is YSYEKL in the germline V gene. Trimming pared 3 bases from V and 1 base from J, leaving 12 bases between.